This T cell receptor (beta chain) was captured in a study of regulatory T cells in long-lasting Graves disease (dated by TCRdb to about 2021). Regarding the complete study: In the newly diagnosed Graves' disease group, patients had been taking antithyroid drugs for less than 3 months. Persistent Graves' disease patients were compared with newly diagnosed Graves' disease patients by peripheral blood TCR sequencing and RNA sequencing. A total of 33 samples underwent TCR sequencing: around 13 from persistent and roughly 20 from newly diagnosed Graves' disease patients. The study was registered as a clinical trial and conducted in China.

The time point label here, explained by the study, means: newly diagnosed GD, antithyroid drugs for less than 3 months. For both TCR sequencing and RNA sequencing, RNA was extracted from PBMCs using TRIzol. Graves' disease was diagnosed according to American Thyroid Association guidelines. Patients were recruited from an endocrinology department in Xi'an, China. From each patient, nine milliliters of peripheral blood was collected into an EDTA anticoagulant tube. PBMCs were isolated by Ficoll Paque Plus density gradient separation without further T cell sorting. RNA quality was checked with an Agilent 2100 Bioanalyzer and agarose gel, and concentration with a NanoDrop 2000. Broad study findings and their caveats: The authors noted that the small sample size was a limitation that may lower accuracy. A larger number of public clonotypes was shared among persistent patients (more than 2,500) than among newly diagnosed patients (around 970). Only the TCR beta chain was sequenced and analyzed. Persistent disease showed preferential use of TRBV28, TRBJ1-2 and TRBJ2-5, whereas newly diagnosed disease favored TRBV20-1 and TRBJ2-1. Persistent Graves' disease patients showed lower TCR Shannon entropy and fewer highly expanded clones than newly diagnosed patients, suggesting clonal expansion. Because the primary lesion, thyroid tissue, could not be accessed, the study looked at peripheral blood alone.

The germline V gene supplies CDR1 SGHTA and CDR2 FQGNSA. V sheds 5 bases and J sheds 0 bases, leaving 6 bases between their ends. Its CDR3 holds 13 amino acids, cysteine through phenylalanine. This entry keeps only the CDR3 DNA: 39 bases, framed from base 1. This clonotype was observed at least ten times. It has no known antigen specificity. Base-call qualities are not available, and no considerably larger clone is one nucleotide away. The library was prepared using multiplex PCR. The listed sequencing device is Illumina HiSeq 4000. TCR beta libraries were built with iRepertoire HTBI primers and Arm-PCR amplification of CDR3 regions. PCR products were gel purified before sequencing. The original methods were these. Gene usage analysis of CDR3 amino acid clonotypes relied on the roughly 58 TRBV and fewer than 15 TRBJ segments identified across samples. COPE and FqMerger were used to merge the filtered high-quality paired reads into contigs. Contigs were aligned with BLAST to IMGT TRBV, TRBD and TRBJ reference genes, and CDR3 was defined per IMGT. Highly expanded clones were defined as clonotypes with a frequency above 0.1%. Shannon entropy was used to measure repertoire diversity, and the Gini coefficient was used to measure V-J evenness. Clonotypes shared by more than one individual were considered public. Using fastp at Q25 and MiXCR, TCRdb reprocessed the public reads and kept productive beta chains. Rows with one shared CDR3 protein collapse into an entry with the most common genes and DNA. The V and J calls shown here were made by TCRdb, not taken from the authors' results. The sample data list about 500,000 distinct CDR3 sequences, and more than 10% of these were observed just once. In total, the top ten clones hold 8% to 10% of the sample.

The data also belong to a second study, concerning T cells in Graves' hyperthyroidism and ophthalmopathy. From that second study: Graves' hyperthyroidism was defined as stable when no progression to ophthalmopathy occurred over 18 months of follow-up. Hyperthyroidism patients were aged 18 to 65 years and newly diagnosed, with disease duration of less than 2 months. Exclusion was applied to patients with uncontrolled infections, other autoimmune diseases, pregnancy or lactation. Diagnoses were based on clinical symptoms, serum thyroxine and TRAb, thyroid ultrasound and orbital computed tomography. For the first round of RT-PCR on the TCR CDR3, the HTBI primer set was used together with the Qiagen OneStep RT-PCR kit. Most expanded thyroid clonotypes (frequency above 0.001) were also found in blood, which suggests that blood repertoires may mirror thyroid immune responses. A 13 V-J signature model separated ophthalmopathy from stable hyperthyroidism, with over 85% sensitivity and 81.08% specificity in cross-validation and 80%/75% in testing. During validation, the model predicted progression to ophthalmopathy a median of approximately 6.5 months ahead of onset, with around 65% sensitivity and 72% to 80% specificity. To identify distinguishing TCR V-J signatures, a discovery cohort of 90 to 100 patients was used, comprising 40 to 45 with Graves' ophthalmopathy and some 57 with stable Graves' hyperthyroidism. Prospective prediction of ophthalmopathy was tested in an independent validation cohort of 18 to 20 hyperthyroidism patients and some 17 patients who later progressed to ophthalmopathy. For training and testing, the 100 or so patients in the discovery cohort were randomly divided in a 7:3 ratio. Thyroid tissue and blood T-cell repertoires from over 5 Graves' hyperthyroidism patients were also compared in the study. Once sampling was done, hyperthyroidism patients were given methimazole at a starting dose of 30 mg daily, whereas ophthalmopathy patients were given high-dose intravenous methylprednisolone. The libraries were constructed in a second round of multiplex PCR and then size-selected and purified. Paired-end sequencing of the libraries was performed with 100 bp reads on an Illumina HiSeq2000. SOAPnuke was used to process the raw data, removing reads that contained adapters or uncalled bases, had a mean Phred below 15, or lacked an exact match to the constant primer or identifier. COPE v1.2.5 was used to merge the high-quality paired reads, and each unique nucleotide sequence was defined as a clonotype. MiTCR v1.1 was used to align clonotypes to the IMGT TRBV, TRBD and TRBJ reference segments. The analysis was restricted to V-J combinations with a frequency above 0.0001, which together covered about 99% of the repertoires. A TCS score was defined as the ratio between F50 (clonal expansion) and ExV (chaos), using BLOSUM62-based TCRdist between CDR3 peptides within each V-J. Welch's t-statistics and random forest reduced around 550 V-J features to some 14, which were used in a naive Bayes classifier (R e1071). Sample size was not statistically predetermined, and blinding of investigators to group allocation was not performed. The paper reports TCR Vbeta CDR3 sequencing of approximately 140 peripheral blood samples: approximately 41 ophthalmopathy, 75 to 80 hyperthyroidism and 17 progressor patients.

Specimen: peripheral blood mononuclear cells (PBMCs), collected at new diagnosis, from a patient treated with antithyroid drugs. The source of this sequence is a woman in her thirties with Graves disease. Donor details come from another sample of the same person, matched by shared clones. The chain couples TRBV7-2 to TRBJ2-3; no D gene is confidently identified. Here the CDR3 is given as CASSTTSTDTQYF. The DNA reads TGTGCCAGCAGCACGACTAGCACAGATACGCAGTATTTT.